This T cell receptor (beta chain) was obtained from a study of CD8+ T cells in alopecia areata listed by TCRdb under 2018. In the study overall: The treated patients took part in an open-label pilot trial in which moderate-to-severe alopecia areata was treated with oral tofacitinib at 5 to 10 mg twice daily. Tofacitinib was given for 6 to 18 months, followed by 6 months of follow-up off drug to assess delayed response and recurrence. Disease severity in treated patients was measured with the SALT score, which quantifies the percentage of affected scalp surface area. The study used high-throughput TCRbeta sequencing to examine T cell clonal expansion in alopecia areata, in both the C3H/HeJ mouse model and human patients. In humans, TCRbeta sequencing was performed on scalp tissue and on sorted CD4+ and CD8+ peripheral blood T cells from healthy controls and from patients with patchy or totalis/universalis alopecia areata. Tofacitinib-treated patients had biopsies at baseline and at 4 and 24 weeks of treatment, with a later scalp biopsy in several patients. Clonality in the scalp was compared among normal scalp (n=4), patchy alopecia areata scalp (n=8), and alopecia totalis/universalis scalp (n=8). RNA was obtained with the PAXgene miRNA kit for fixed scalp, the miRNeasy kit for PBMCs, and the RNeasy kit for mouse skin. immunoSEQ multiplex PCR using 35 Vbeta forward primers and 13 Jbeta reverse primers was used to amplify TCRbeta CDR3 regions. The study at large found these results: Compared with mice, TCR sequences shared between patients were less clear, possibly partly because of HLA diversity across the patient population. Because the treated cohort was small and included a single nonresponder, larger studies are needed to assess links between baseline CD8+ expansion and response. During tofacitinib treatment, many expanded lesional clones remained in scalp and blood, and this persistence may partly explain relapse after treatment is stopped. Tofacitinib significantly lowered scalp clonality and the number of expanded CD8+ clones among the top 100 scalp clones. Unlike mouse skin, where gammadelta T cells dominate, normal human skin contains resident alphabeta T cells that get sequenced too, which complicates analysis of the scalp TCR repertoire. Compared with normal scalp, lesional scalp, particularly in alopecia totalis/universalis, had higher clonality and more expanded CD8+ clones, which suggests antigenic drive.

Libraries were constructed by the immunoSEQ multiplex PCR assay. To provide template for TCR sequencing, every sample had RNA extracted and reverse transcribed into cDNA. SuperScript III was used for first-strand cDNA synthesis, primed with a 2:1 mix of oligo-dT and random hexamers. A synthetic immune receptor repertoire was used to assess amplification bias, and residual bias was removed computationally. From the authors' description of their analysis: Raw reads were preprocessed to remove errors, and CDR3 was defined by IMGT conventions from the conserved cysteine to phenylalanine. To get clonality, Shannon entropy was normalized by log2 of the number of productive unique TCRs and the result was subtracted from 1. CD4 or CD8 identity of scalp clones was inferred by cross-referencing scalp TCRbeta sequences with sorted blood CD4 and CD8 repertoires. Not all clones reach the TCRdb copy of this immuneACCESS table, which keeps in-frame sequences only. Checked studies attribute under half of the gap to unresolved V genes and leave the rest unexplained. V and J calls and clone size are as listed in that table; D and trimming were resolved from the DNA. Recorded for this sample are around 300,000 clones; 60% of them occurred a single time. The top ten clones comprise about 0.9% of the sample.

V and J are truncated by 1 base and 7 bases respectively, leaving an intervening sequence of 17 bases. From a lookup of the germline V gene, CDR1 and CDR2 are SQVTM and ANQGSEA. Inclusive of the bounding cysteine and phenylalanine, the CDR3 is 14 residues long. This entry keeps only the CDR3 DNA: 42 bases, framed from base 1. As to this clone: Its antigen remains undetermined. No clone much larger than this one lies a single base away; base qualities are absent.

In light of the paper, this sample's treatment or condition label describes: oral pan-JAK inhibitor, 5-10 mg twice daily. From alopecia areata patients, peripheral blood was collected along with lesional scalp punch biopsies. PBMCs were isolated by density centrifugation and stained for CD3, CD4 and CD8, and CD4+ and CD8+ T cells were sorted on a FACSAria. The V and J genes are TRBV29-1 and TRBJ2-7; TRBD1 might be the D gene, on 5 matching bases. This clonotype originated in a human donor with alopecia areata. Here the sequenced sample was CD4+ T cells sorted from blood, taken around week 54, from a patient treated with tofacitinib. The nucleotide sequence reads TGCAGCGTTGAAGGTGATGCAGGGTCGAGGGAGCAGTACTTC. This encodes CSVEGDAGSREQYF.